The 26 T cell receptor beta chains below were found in one sample sequenced in a study of blood T cell repertoires in COVID-19. This table comes from immunoSEQ multiplex PCR, and its TCRdb copy is limited to in-frame clones, with some not included. This repertoire shows over 200,000 clones, more than 80% found once; its top ten account for 1.8%. The material sequenced was PBMCs or T cells enriched from blood (not recorded which). The receptors were gathered from a man in his fifties or sixties who had recovered from COVID-19.

The chain has TRBV29-1 and TRBJ2-2; 8 positions match TRBD1. The germline V gene encodes CDR1 SQVTM and CDR2 ANQGSEA. This CDR3 has 13 residues. Trimming cost V 4 bases and J 4 bases; bases outside gene matches: 2. The CDR3 DNA sequence: TGCAGCGTTGGAGACAGGGGCACCGGGGAGCTGTTTTTT. Protein sequence: CSVGDRGTGELFF.

V usage is TRBV27 and J usage is TRBJ1-4; 8 positions match TRBD1. The junction had 21 bases not matched to a gene; V was cut back by 6 bases and J by 6 bases. CDR1 and CDR2 from the germline V gene are MNHEY and SMNVEV (reference sequence). The CDR3 totals 19 residues. The CDR3 DNA follows: TGTGCCAGCAGGGCCTATAGCAGGGGGCGAGCACAGGGAGATGAAAAACTGTTTTTT. This translates into CASRAYSRGRAQGDEKLFF.

The V gene is TRBV6-2 or TRBV6-3, the J gene TRBJ1-2, with D tentatively TRBD1 (5 bases). Germline assignment: CDR1 MNHEY and CDR2 SVGEGT. V was pared by 6 bases and J by 8 bases, with 10 bases between. The length of the CDR3 is 11 residues. The CDR3 here is CASSGHFGYTF. CDR3 in DNA: TGTGCCAGCAGCGGACATTTCGGCTACACCTTC.

This clone has a handful of counts. The chain carries TRBV4-2 and TRBJ2-1, with 7 bases aligning to TRBD1. CDR3 size: 15 residues. With 1 base clipped from V and 7 bases from J, the junction kept 7 bases outside the gene matches. Germline V gene data show CDR1 as LGHNA and CDR2 as YNFKEQ. CDR3 amino acids: CASSQVSTGRNEQFF. CDR3 DNA: TGTGCCAGCAGCCAAGTCTCGACAGGGAGAAATGAGCAGTTCTTC.

V is TRBV10-3 and J is TRBJ1-2, with TRBD1 as a possible D gene (5 bases). V was trimmed by 3 bases and J by 0 bases, leaving 17 bases between them. Germline V gene lookup returns CDR1 ENHRY and CDR2 SYGVKD. This CDR3 has 17 amino acids. Here the CDR3 DNA reads TGTGCCATCAGTGACGGCCCGACAGTTCCCACTAACTATGGCTACACCTTC. Amino acid sequence: CAISDGPTVPTNYGYTF.

This rearrangement joins TRBV6-5 to TRBJ2-1; TRBD2 matches 12 bases. The CDR3 covers 15 residues. In germline, CDR1 is MNHEY, CDR2 SVGAGI. V gave up 6 bases and J gave up 7 bases; unmatched junction bases: 7. CDR3 loop: CASRRTSGARNEQFF. Here the CDR3 DNA reads TGTGCCAGCAGGAGGACTAGCGGGGCAAGGAATGAGCAGTTCTTC.

Written as DNA, the CDR3 is TGTGCCAGCACCCCAGGGGGCCGTCGCACTGAAGCTTTCTTT. Amino acids: CASTPGGRRTEAFF. The chain carries TRBV5-6 and TRBJ1-1, with 8 bases identical to TRBD1. The CDR3 length is 14 residues. Germline values: CDR1 SGHDT, CDR2 YYEEEE. V lost 6 bases, J lost 4 bases, and 8 bases stayed unmatched. Full variable domain (rest looked up from reference TRBV5-6 and TRBJ1-1): DAGVTQSPTHLIKTRGQQVTLRCSPKSGHDTVSWYQQALGQGPQFIFQYYEEEERQRGNFPDRFSGHQFPNYSSELNVNALLLGDSALYLCASTPGGRRTEAFFGQGTRLTVV.

V is TRBV10-3 and J is TRBJ1-2; 7 nucleotides match TRBD1. Looked up from germline, CDR1 is ENHRY and CDR2 is SYGVKD. The V and J ends lost 0 bases and 7 bases, in that order; junction bases with no gene match: 8. The CDR3 loop spans 15 amino acids. The CDR3 protein is CAISESKGALAGYTF. The DNA for the CDR3 is TGTGCCATCAGTGAGTCGAAGGGGGCGCTGGCTGGCTACACCTTC.

For the CDR3, the DNA is TGTGCCAGCAGTGACGCCACAGGGGAAGCACCCCTCCACTTT. This translates into CASSDATGEAPLHF. The chain recombines TRBV6-1 with TRBJ1-6; 7 nucleotides line up with TRBD1. Germline CDR1 is MNHNS and CDR2 is SASEGT. The CDR3 runs 14 residues. With V trimmed by 3 bases and J by 11 bases, 7 bases remained unmatched.

This chain joins TRBV6-4 and TRBJ1-5, with a weak D call TRBD1 (6 bases). CDR1 MRHNA and CDR2 SNTAGT come from the germline V gene. Trimming pared 7 bases from V and 1 base from J, leaving 11 bases between. The CDR3 loop spans 14 amino acids. The CDR3 loop reads CASIRTDSNQPQHF. The DNA of the CDR3 is TGTGCCAGCATCCGGACAGACAGCAATCAGCCCCAGCATTTT.

This clone was seen a single time. This rearrangement joins TRBV9 to TRBJ1-3; 7 bases line up with TRBD1. The germline V gene encodes CDR1 SGDLS and CDR2 YYNGEE. V lost 4 bases, J lost 0 bases, and 7 bases stayed unmatched. CDR3 size: 16 residues. The DNA for the CDR3 is TGTGCCAGCAGCCCATGGGACAGCTTCTCTGGAAACACCATATATTTT. Translated: CASSPWDSFSGNTIYF.

This clone was recorded a few times. This sequence joins TRBV19 and TRBJ1-5, with D perhaps matching TRBD1 (6 bases). CDR1 is LNHDA, CDR2 SQIVND, per germline (reference sequence). CDR3 length equals 19 residues. V lost 1 base to trimming and J lost 2 bases, with 21 bases between them. CDR3 sequence reads: CASSIGEDSFFSRNQPQHF. In nucleotides, the CDR3 is TGTGCCAGTAGTATAGGCGAGGACAGTTTTTTCTCCCGCAATCAGCCCCAGCATTTT.

The chain couples TRBV4-2 to TRBJ2-7, with 10 nucleotides matching TRBD2. Trimming at V came to 4 bases and at J to 4 bases, leaving 7 bases not matched to a gene. Per the germline V gene, CDR1 is LGHNA and CDR2 is YNFKEQ. The CDR3 covers 15 residues. CDR3 residues: CASSRDTSGVYEQYF. The CDR3 coding sequence is TGTGCCAGCAGCCGAGACACTAGCGGGGTTTACGAGCAGTACTTC.

The chain carries TRBV24-1 and TRBJ1-6; D possibly corresponds to TRBD1 (5 bases). The CDR3 extends over 15 amino acids. CDR1 is KGHDR, CDR2 SFDVKD, per germline. V dropped 7 bases and J dropped 1 base, with 10 bases sitting between them. In nucleotides, the CDR3 is TGTGCCACCAGGCCCGGGGGGTCCTATAATTCACCCCTCCACTTT. This codes for CATRPGGSYNSPLHF.

The rearrangement links TRBV5-1 to TRBJ1-1; D might be TRBD1 (6 bases). Trimming shortened V by 6 bases and J by 3 bases, and 12 bases separated the two germline ends. CDR3 length: 13 residues. The germline gives CDR1 SGHRS, CDR2 YFSETQ. The CDR3 DNA sequence: TGCGCCAGCAAGGCACAGGGTGACACTGAAGCTTTCTTT. Its protein is CASKAQGDTEAFF.

This clone appeared once. CDR3 amino acids: CASSESGQSYGYTF. CDR3 nucleotide sequence: TGTGCCAGCAGTGAGAGCGGTCAGAGCTATGGCTACACCTTC. The chain joins TRBV6-1 to TRBJ1-2; D ambiguous. The CDR3 has 14 residues. Germline values: CDR1 MNHNS, CDR2 SASEGT. Trimming took 3 bases from V and 4 from J, leaving 12 bases between them.

The CDR3 DNA reads as TGTGCCAGCAGTGTTGGGGAGATCCATCAGCCCCAGCATTTT. Protein product: CASSVGEIHQPQHF. The chain has TRBV2 and TRBJ1-5; the D is unclear. Germline CDR1 SNHLY, CDR2 FYNNEI. Trimming shortened V by 4 bases and J by 5 bases, and 12 bases separated the two germline ends. The CDR3 is 14 residues long.

The chain couples TRBV19 to TRBJ1-1; D is ambiguous. The CDR3 covers 13 residues. V was clipped by 2 bases and J by 5 bases, with 9 bases between them. Germline CDR1 LNHDA, CDR2 SQIVND (reference sequence). CDR3 sequence: CASSIMGRTEAFF. CDR3 in DNA: TGTGCCAGTAGTATAATGGGGAGGACTGAAGCTTTCTTT.

J is TRBJ1-5 and V is TRBV2, with a tentative D call TRBD1 (6 bases). Germline assignment: CDR1 SNHLY and CDR2 FYNNEI. V shed 6 bases and J shed 3 bases, with 9 bases lying between them. The CDR3 runs to 13 residues. The chain's CDR3 is CASSRQVNQPQHF. DNA for the CDR3: TGTGCCAGCAGCCGACAGGTCAATCAGCCCCAGCATTTT.

The chain uses TRBV24-1 and TRBJ1-2; no firm D call. V was shortened by 4 bases and J by 7 bases, with 15 bases between the two germline ends. From germline, CDR1 is KGHDR and CDR2 SFDVKD. This CDR3 region has 14 residues. CDR3 DNA: TGTGCCACCAGTGACTACCCCGTACAGTCTGGCTACACCTTC. Its protein product is CATSDYPVQSGYTF.

V is TRBV2 and J is TRBJ1-3; D gene ambiguous. The CDR3 has 14 residues. The germline V and J ends were trimmed by 6 bases and 0 bases, with 9 bases remaining between them. The germline V gene has CDR1 SNHLY and CDR2 FYNNEI. CDR3 in amino acids: CASRNGGSGNTIYF. CDR3 DNA: TGTGCCAGCAGGAACGGTGGCTCTGGAAACACCATATATTTT.

The chain joins TRBV6-6 to TRBJ1-2; 9 nucleotides match TRBD1. J gave up 3 bases and V 6 bases, and 2 bases lay outside the gene matches. This CDR3 is 13 amino acids long. CDR1 is MNHNY, CDR2 SVGAGI, per germline (reference sequence). CDR3 sequence reads: CASRQGAYYGYTF. The CDR3 DNA reads TGTGCCAGCAGACAGGGGGCCTACTATGGCTACACCTTC.

The chain employs TRBV6-5 and TRBJ1-2; tentative D call: TRBD1 (5 bases). CDR3 length equals 11 residues. Germline V gene sequence: CDR1 MNHEY, CDR2 SVGAGI. The V gene lost 8 bases and the J gene lost 8 bases, with 12 bases spanning the gap. The CDR3 region has the DNA TGTGCCAGCTCCGTTAGGGGAGGCTACACCTTC. As protein: CASSVRGGYTF.

The CDR3 loop reads CAWRLDRVYNSPLHF. The CDR3 nucleotides are TGTGCCTGGAGGTTGGACAGGGTGTATAATTCACCCCTCCACTTT. V is TRBV30 and J is TRBJ1-6; 8 bases match TRBD1. Germline trimming cut 3 bases from V and 4 bases from J; bases unmatched to any gene: 5. The CDR3 contains 15 residues. The germline V gene encodes CDR1 GTSNPN and CDR2 SVGIG (reference sequence).

The chain has TRBV7-2 and TRBJ1-3, with D hard to call. Per the germline V gene, CDR1 is SGHTA and CDR2 is FQGNSA. The CDR3 length is 15 residues. Trimming pared 5 bases from V and 1 base from J, leaving 12 bases between. The CDR3, as DNA: TGTGCCAGCAGCACCCGAGCGGGTTCTGGAAACACCATATATTTT. Translation gives CASSTRAGSGNTIYF.

This rearrangement joins TRBV6-1 to TRBJ1-1; possibly TRBD1 for D (5 bases). CDR3 length equals 14 residues. V was cut by 0 bases and J by 5 bases, with 10 bases left in between. Germline CDR1 is MNHNS and CDR2 is SASEGT. The CDR3 DNA sequence: TGTGCCAGCAGTGAAGCCAGGGTCGGGACTGAAGCTTTCTTT. Translated: CASSEARVGTEAFF.